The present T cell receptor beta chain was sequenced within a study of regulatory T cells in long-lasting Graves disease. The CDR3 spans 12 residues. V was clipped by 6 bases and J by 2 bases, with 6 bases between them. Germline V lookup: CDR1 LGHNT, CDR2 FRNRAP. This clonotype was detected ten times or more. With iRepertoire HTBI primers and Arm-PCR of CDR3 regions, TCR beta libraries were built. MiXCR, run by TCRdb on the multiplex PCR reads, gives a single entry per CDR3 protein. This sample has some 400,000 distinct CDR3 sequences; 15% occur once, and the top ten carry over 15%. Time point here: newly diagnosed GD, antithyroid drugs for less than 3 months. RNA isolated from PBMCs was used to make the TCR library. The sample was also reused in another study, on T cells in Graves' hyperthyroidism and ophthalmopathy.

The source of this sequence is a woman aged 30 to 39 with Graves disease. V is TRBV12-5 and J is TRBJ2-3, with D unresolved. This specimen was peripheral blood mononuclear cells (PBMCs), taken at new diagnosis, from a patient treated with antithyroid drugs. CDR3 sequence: CASGTHTDTQYF. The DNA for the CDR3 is TGTGCTAGTGGGACCCACACAGATACGCAGTATTTT.